This T cell receptor (beta chain) was captured in a study of T cell repertoires in ileal Crohn's disease. Study as a whole: Patients had a median 7.9-year disease duration, and approximately 36% were active smokers. Notes on the study in general: Sorted CD8 T cells held more high-frequency clones than CD4.

Profiled with immunoSEQ multiplex PCR; TCRdb holds only in-frame clones, not every one. The repertoire holds some 6,200 clones, with roughly four fifths as singletons. Germline CDR1 is MNHEY and CDR2 is SVGAGI. The CDR3 has 15 amino acids. V lost 2 bases to trimming and J lost 6 bases; unmatched junction nucleotides: 6. Note on this clone: Its antigen is not identified.

The TCR was taken from an adult with Crohn's disease. The chain recombines TRBV6-5 with TRBJ1-5; 8 bases match TRBD1. The specimen sequenced was ileal tissue. The CDR3 is CASSYGQGSSQPQHF. CDR3 coding DNA: TGTGCCAGCAGTTACGGACAGGGAAGTAGTCAGCCCCAGCATTTT.